This T cell receptor (beta chain) is drawn from a study of shared T cell receptors in the human thymus (dated by TCRdb to the early 2020s). Concerning the study at large: The study investigated the way shared, self-reactive T-cell receptor alpha chains are produced in the human thymus.

V is pared back by 5 bases and J by 11 bases, with 15 bases lying between the germline termini. The CDR3 has 11 amino acids, counting the end cysteine and phenylalanine. The DNA shown is the 33-base CDR3, in frame from base 1. CDR1 is given as DFQATT and CDR2 as SNEGSKA, both from the germline V gene (reference sequence). As for this clone: The clone's antigen remains unknown. The sample holds no much larger clone one base away, and base qualities are not on file.

Library construction relied on the immunoSEQ multiplex PCR assay. TCRdb re-hosts the immuneACCESS table, in-frame sequences only. Its copies lack some clones; in the studies checked, an unresolved V gene accounts for under half of them, and the cause for the rest is not known. This sample has about 660,000 clones in its table, and over 75% of those were observed once. The ten largest clonotypes hold 0.0085% to 0.012% of the sample. These data were also reused for a study on human thymus T cells. The other study reports the following: In Finland, the donors were immunologically healthy infants who were having open corrective cardiac surgery for congenital heart defects. Thymus tissue was collected as surgical resects that were removed during corrective cardiac surgery. Biased V and J gene segment usage appeared to be present in both thymic and peripheral blood repertoires. Highly overlapping thymic TCR repertoires among unrelated individuals were reported in the related research. The study used seven to nine infant thymus samples plus four related peripheral blood samples to characterize TCR alpha and beta repertoires. Donor ages ranging from about 6 to 250 days were recorded, and several male and two female infants were included in the cohort. After being mechanically released from the tissue, thymocytes were kept at -70 degrees C in pellets of about 8.5-32 million cells. A QIAsymphony instrument was used to extract genomic DNA from the frozen cell pellets. The immunoSEQ multiplex PCR assay was used to amplify the TCRB and TCRAD loci from a standardized amount of quality-controlled genomic DNA. Amplicons spanned the V(D)J region at a length sufficient to cover the CDR3 and identify V and J genes. Amplicon sequencing was performed on an Illumina platform through the commercial immunoSEQ service. Primer bias and sequencing errors were corrected as previously described, and TCRAD and TCRB were defined on the basis of the IMGT database. immunoSEQ Analyzer 3.0 and VDJTools were used for repertoire analysis, which covered basic statistics, V/J segment usage, diversity estimates, rarefaction and pairwise overlap. To estimate diversity, the Chao1, ChaoE, Efron-Thisted, Shannon and inverse Simpson indices were applied, and diversity was also estimated on datasets down-sampled to the smallest sample. For repertoire overlap, CDR3 nucleotide sequence, V gene and J gene had to match strictly, and clustering was done by Jaccard-based multidimensional scaling. Thymus samples yielded on average approximately 800,000 unique TCRB clonotypes, compared with roughly 80,000 from blood samples.

Source material: thymocytes. The source is a boy less than two years old with a congenital heart defect. Donor details come from another sample of the same person, matched by shared clones. The chain is assembled from TRBV20-1 and TRBJ1-1; tentative D gene TRBD1, with 5 bases matching. CDR3 protein: CSAGRGSWAFF. The nucleotide sequence is given as TGCAGTGCTGGGAGGGGCAGCTGGGCTTTCTTT.